This is a list of T cell receptor beta chains from one sample in a study of metastatic and nonmetastatic thyroid tumors. With MiXCR, TCRdb reprocessed the PCR reads. The table shows 11,000 to 15,000 clones, with roughly 28% occurring only once. Source material: tumor tissue. All receptors derive from a female donor with papillary thyroid cancer or a benign thyroid nodule (not recorded which). Some clones in this sample may be carry-over from other donors' samples. Each CDR3 is given with its conserved first and last residue. Each record gives: J gene, clone size, V gene, D gene, CDR3 DNA, CDR3 protein. The D gene is left open where the match is weak. Only part of the rows carry a size: once, few, many, or a class if the clone is expanded.

>TRBJ2-7|NA|TRBV5-1|TRBD2
TGCGCCAGCAGCAAGGGACTAGCGGGGTACGAGCAGTACTTC
CASSKGLAGYEQYF
>TRBJ2-7|NA|TRBV18|NA
TGTGCCAGCTCACCATTGACCAACCTGAGGAACGAGCAGTACTTC
CASSPLTNLRNEQYF
>TRBJ2-7|NA|TRBV6-2/TRBV6-3|TRBD2
TGTGCCAGCAGTTACGGGCGGGAGGGCCACGAGCAGTACTTC
CASSYGREGHEQYF
>TRBJ2-2|NA|TRBV28|NA
TGTGCCAGCAGTTTATCGGTCGGGGAGCTGTTTTTT
CASSLSVGELFF
>TRBJ1-2|NA|TRBV5-4|NA
TGTGCCAGCAGTCAGACTTACCGGGACATCTATGGCTACACCTTC
CASSQTYRDIYGYTF
>TRBJ2-7|many|TRBV10-3|TRBD2
TGTGCCATCAGTGAGTCGGCTAGCGGGGGGGTCAGCTCCTACGAGCAGTACTTC
CAISESASGGVSSYEQYF
>TRBJ2-3|few|TRBV28|NA
TGTGCCAGCGGGTTCAGGGGCAGAGATACGCAGTATTTT
CASGFRGRDTQYF
>TRBJ1-3|NA|TRBV3-1|TRBD1
TGTGCCAGCAGCTATACAGGGGTTGGAAACACCATATATTTT
CASSYTGVGNTIYF
>TRBJ2-7|NA|TRBV30|NA
TGTGCCTGGGTTGGACATACGGGGGAGCAGTACTTC
CAWVGHTGEQYF
>TRBJ1-5|NA|TRBV30|NA
TGTGCCTGGAGTGGCAGGGCGAATCAGCCCCAGCATTTT
CAWSGRANQPQHF
>TRBJ2-7|medium-sized|TRBV6-6|NA
TGTGCCAGCAGTTACTCCCGGGGGTCAGCCTACGAGCAGTACTTC
CASSYSRGSAYEQYF
>TRBJ1-2|many|TRBV6-1|NA
TGTGCCAGCAGATCTAAGGCCGAGATGGGTGGCTGCACCTTC
CASRSKAEMGGCTF
>TRBJ2-5|many|TRBV5-1|TRBD2
TGCGCCAGCACCGGAACTAGCGGGAGTAGTACGACCCAGTACTTC
CASTGTSGSSTTQYF
>TRBJ1-2|NA|TRBV11-2|NA
TGTGCCAGCAGCTCCCTCCGACGGGAATCCGGCTACACCTTC
CASSSLRRESGYTF
>TRBJ2-7|NA|TRBV2|NA
TGTGCCAGCAGGCGGGACATCTACGAGCAGTACTTC
CASRRDIYEQYF
>TRBJ1-1|NA|TRBV13|NA
TGTGCCAGCAACTTACGGGCTCTCGACACTGAAGCTTTCTTT
CASNLRALDTEAFF
>TRBJ1-1|few|TRBV6-1|NA
TGTGCCAGCGGGAGACAGGAGAACACTGAAGCTTTCTTT
CASGRQENTEAFF
>TRBJ2-2|once|TRBV5-6|TRBD2
TGTGCCAGCAGCTTGGGGACTAGCGGCCCCACCGGGGAGCTGTTTTTT
CASSLGTSGPTGELFF
>TRBJ1-1|many|TRBV2|NA
TGTGCCAGCATGATGGAGGAGTCAGCTTTCTTT
CASMMEESAFF
>TRBJ1-4|many|TRBV28|NA
TGTGCCAGCCAAACGCGGGGTGGGGGGGAAAAACTGTTTTTT
CASQTRGGGEKLFF